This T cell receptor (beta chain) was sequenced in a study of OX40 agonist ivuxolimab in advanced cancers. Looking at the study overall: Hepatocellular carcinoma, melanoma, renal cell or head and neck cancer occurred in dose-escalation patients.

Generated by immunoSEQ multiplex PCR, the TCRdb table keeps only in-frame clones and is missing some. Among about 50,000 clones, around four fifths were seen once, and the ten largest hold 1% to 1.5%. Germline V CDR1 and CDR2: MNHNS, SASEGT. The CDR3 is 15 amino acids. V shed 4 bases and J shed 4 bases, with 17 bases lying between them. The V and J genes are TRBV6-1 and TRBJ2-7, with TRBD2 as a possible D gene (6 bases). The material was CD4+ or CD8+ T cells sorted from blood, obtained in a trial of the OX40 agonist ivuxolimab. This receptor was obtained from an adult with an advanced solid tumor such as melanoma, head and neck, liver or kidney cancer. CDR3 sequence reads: CASSVGPDGGYEQYF. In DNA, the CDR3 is TGTGCCAGCAGTGTTGGCCCGGATGGAGGGTACGAGCAGTACTTC.